These T cell receptor beta chains were read from a single sample in a study of identical twins. One entry per CDR3 protein results from TCRdb running MiXCR on the 5' RACE reads. There are about 700,000 distinct CDR3 sequences in the sample; around 6% occur only once, and around 2% lies in the top ten. Sequencing used naive T cells sorted from blood. The receptors come from a young man in good health. The CDR3 runs from the conserved cysteine through the conserved F or W. D genes are given only for firm matches. Expanded clones are given a class, and other clones once, few, many or no size at all.

length | size | J | D | V | DNA | CDR3
15 | many | TRBJ2-2 | . | TRBV28 | TGTGCCAGCAGTTTCCGCAGCGGGCGGCCCGGGGAGCTGTTTTTT | CASSFRSGRPGELFF
12 | many | TRBJ2-3 | . | TRBV11-2 | TGTGCCAGCAGCTTAGGACAGAATACGCAGTATTTT | CASSLGQNTQYF
12 | . | TRBJ2-2 | . | TRBV28 | TGTGCCAGCAGTTTATCCATCGGGGAGCTGTTTTTT | CASSLSIGELFF
15 | many | TRBJ1-1 | . | TRBV7-9 | TGTGCCAGCAGCCCCGGACAGATCTTGAACACTGAAGCTTTCTTT | CASSPGQILNTEAFF
14 | . | TRBJ1-4 | TRBD1 | TRBV30 | TGTGCCTGGAGCCGGACAGGGCTTAATGAAAAACTGTTTTTT | CAWSRTGLNEKLFF
17 | . | TRBJ1-4 | . | TRBV11-2 | TGTGCCAGCATCCCAGGAGGGGGGAATAGAGTTAATGAAAAACTGTTTTTT | CASIPGGGNRVNEKLFF
15 | many | TRBJ2-1 | TRBD1 | TRBV4-3 | TGCGCCAGCAGCCACCAGGCAGGGGGCGTGTATGAGCAGTTCTTC | CASSHQAGGVYEQFF
16 | . | TRBJ2-6 | . | TRBV6-5 | TGTGCCAGCAGTTACTTTGAGCCCTCTGGGGCCAACGTCCTGACTTTC | CASSYFEPSGANVLTF
18 | many | TRBJ2-1 | TRBD2 | TRBV3-1 | TGTGCCAGCAGCCAGCTTGTTGAGGTAGCGGGACTCTACAATGAGCAGTTCTTC | CASSQLVEVAGLYNEQFF
14 | few | TRBJ2-1 | TRBD2 | TRBV27 | TGTGCCAGCAGTCTGTCTAGCGGAGCCTATGAGCAGTTCTTC | CASSLSSGAYEQFF
19 | few | TRBJ2-1 | TRBD2 | TRBV12-3/TRBV12-4 | TGTGCCAGCAGTAAACGCCCGGGACTAGCGGGAGAATCCTACAATGAGCAGTTCTTC | CASSKRPGLAGESYNEQFF
15 | many | TRBJ2-3 | . | TRBV27 | TGTGCCAGCAGTCAAAGGGGGGTTCGCACAGATACGCAGTATTTT | CASSQRGVRTDTQYF
18 | many | TRBJ2-3 | TRBD2 | TRBV20-1 | TGCAGTGCTAGAGATGGGTCGGGACTAGCCGGAGCGGGAGATACGCAGTATTTT | CSARDGSGLAGAGDTQYF
12 | . | TRBJ2-5 | . | TRBV7-6 | TGTGCCAGCAGCTTAGTTGCGGAGTCCCAGTACTTC | CASSLVAESQYF
15 | many | TRBJ2-1 | . | TRBV5-1 | TGCGCCAGCAGCTTGAACGCGGCAACCTACAATGAGCAGTTCTTC | CASSLNAATYNEQFF
14 | many | TRBJ2-3 | . | TRBV15 | TGTGCCACCAGCAGTTGGTCCAGTGCAGATACGCAGTATTTT | CATSSWSSADTQYF
14 | . | TRBJ1-5 | TRBD1 | TRBV11-2 | TGTGCCAGCAGTTTTGACAGGGTAGGTCAGCCCCAGCATTTT | CASSFDRVGQPQHF
17 | . | TRBJ2-2 | TRBD2 | TRBV5-1 | TGCGCCAGCAGCTATAGGGGACTAGGGATGAACACCGGGGAGCTGTTTTTT | CASSYRGLGMNTGELFF
12 | many | TRBJ2-7 | . | TRBV5-1 | TGCGCCAGCAGTGGAGGGAGCTACGAGCAGTACTTC | CASSGGSYEQYF
15 | many | TRBJ1-4 | . | TRBV6-1 | TGTGCCAGCAGTGAGATTCCGGGACGGAATGAAAAACTGTTTTTT | CASSEIPGRNEKLFF
15 | . | TRBJ2-7 | TRBD1 | TRBV30 | TGTGCCTGGGGGGAACAGGGGCCTCTCTCCTACGAGCAGTACTTC | CAWGEQGPLSYEQYF
17 | many | TRBJ2-2 | TRBD2 | TRBV12-3/TRBV12-4 | TGTGCCAGCAGTTTAGTGGGACTAGCGTATAACACCGGGGAGCTGTTTTTT | CASSLVGLAYNTGELFF
15 | . | TRBJ2-1 | . | TRBV5-6 | TGTGCCAGCAGCAACAGGGAAATCTCCTACAATGAGCAGTTCTTC | CASSNREISYNEQFF
16 | many | TRBJ2-4 | . | TRBV12-3/TRBV12-4 | TGTGCCAGCAGTTTCGGCCTCCGGGTCTCAGAAAACATTCAGTACTTC | CASSFGLRVSENIQYF
13 | many | TRBJ2-3 | TRBD2 | TRBV6-1 | TGTGCCAGCAGTAGCGGGAGGTGGAATACGCAGTATTTT | CASSSGRWNTQYF
16 | few | TRBJ2-5 | TRBD1 | TRBV5-1 | TGCGCCAGCAGCCGAACAGGGACAGCGATTCAAGAGACCCAGTACTTC | CASSRTGTAIQETQYF
16 | many | TRBJ1-2 | TRBD1 | TRBV11-2 | TGTGCCAGCAGCTCTCTGCGTGGACAGGGGGCGAAAGGCTACACCTTC | CASSSLRGQGAKGYTF
15 | . | TRBJ2-1 | TRBD1 | TRBV19 | TGTGCCAGTAGTTCTGGCGACAGGGCCTGGGATGAGCAGTTCTTC | CASSSGDRAWDEQFF
14 | many | TRBJ2-7 | . | TRBV12-3/TRBV12-4 | TGTGCCAGCAGTGGGTCAATGGACTCCTACGAGCAGTACTTC | CASSGSMDSYEQYF
13 | . | TRBJ2-4 | . | TRBV15 | TGTGCCACCAGCAGAGACAAGATGGGCATTCAGTACTTC | CATSRDKMGIQYF
15 | many | TRBJ1-4 | . | TRBV20-1 | TGCAGTGCTAGAGAGGACACCGCAACTAATGAAAAACTGTTTTTT | CSAREDTATNEKLFF
12 | . | TRBJ1-6 | TRBD1 | TRBV5-1 | TGCGCCTCGGGACAGCCTAATTCACCCCTCCACTTT | CASGQPNSPLHF
16 | many | TRBJ1-6 | . | TRBV4-1 | TGCGCCAGCAGCCAAGTTCTAGGACAGCCGAATTCACCCCTCCACTTT | CASSQVLGQPNSPLHF
16 | many | TRBJ2-3 | TRBD2 | TRBV5-1 | TGCGCCAGCAGCTGGGGACTAGCGGGAGAGCCAGATACGCAGTATTTT | CASSWGLAGEPDTQYF
12 | . | TRBJ2-7 | TRBD2 | TRBV2 | TGTGCCAGCACTAGCGGGTTCCACGAGCAGTACTTC | CASTSGFHEQYF
16 | . | TRBJ1-3 | . | TRBV2 | TGTGCCAGCAGCCAAGGGGTGGGGGCAACAGGAAACACCATATATTTT | CASSQGVGATGNTIYF
11 | once | TRBJ1-1 | . | TRBV19 | TGTGCCGCCTCCATTGATGGGGTAGCTTTCTTT | CAASIDGVAFF
15 | . | TRBJ2-3 | . | TRBV6-5 | TGTGCCAGCAGTTACTCGATTGGTGCGCGAGATACGCAGTATTTT | CASSYSIGARDTQYF
16 | few | TRBJ1-6 | TRBD1 | TRBV10-3 | TGTGCCATCAGTGAACTTGGACAGGGTTATAATTCACCCCTCCACTTT | CAISELGQGYNSPLHF
11 | many | TRBJ2-7 | TRBD1 | TRBV29-1 | TGCAGCGTTGAAACAGGGGGAGAGCAGTACTTC | CSVETGGEQYF
13 | few | TRBJ2-1 | . | TRBV9 | TGTGCCAGCAGCGTTTGGGACCACAATGAGCAGTTCTTC | CASSVWDHNEQFF
18 | . | TRBJ2-7 | TRBD1 | TRBV4-3 | TGCGCCAGCAGCCAAGTCTACCCAACCGGGACAGGGGGCTACGAGCAGTACTTC | CASSQVYPTGTGGYEQYF
16 | many | TRBJ2-1 | TRBD2 | TRBV15 | TGTGCCACCAGCAGAGATCGACTAGCGGGAGACAATGAGCAGTTCTTC | CATSRDRLAGDNEQFF
19 | . | TRBJ2-2 | TRBD2 | TRBV7-8 | TGTGCCAGCAGCTCACAGCGGCTAGCGGGAGGGCCGGCCCCCCGGGAGCTGTTTTTT | CASSSQRLAGGPAPRELFF
13 | many | TRBJ2-2 | . | TRBV29-1 | TGCAGCGGGACCGGGAGACGAACCGGGGAGCTGTTTTTT | CSGTGRRTGELFF
14 | many | TRBJ1-2 | TRBD1 | TRBV12-3/TRBV12-4 | TGTGCCAGCAGTCGACAGGGGCCACTTTATGGCTACACCTTC | CASSRQGPLYGYTF
16 | . | TRBJ2-5 | TRBD2 | TRBV30 | TGTTCCTGGAGCTCGGGGGGGCTAGCGGGATATGAGACCCAGTACTTC | CSWSSGGLAGYETQYF
16 | many | TRBJ2-1 | . | TRBV5-1 | TGCGCCAGCAGCCCGGGGGGCGCCAGCTCCTACAATGAGCAGTTCTTC | CASSPGGASSYNEQFF